This T cell receptor beta chain was retrieved from a study of vaccination effects on CD4 cells after COVID-19. Findings and caveats of the study: Common cold coronavirus cross-reactivity was shown by only 1 of 255 vaccine-induced clones in healthy vaccinees.

Generated by immunoSEQ multiplex PCR, the TCRdb table keeps only in-frame clones and is missing some. Here the sample spans 20,000 to 30,000 clones, around four fifths being singletons. CD4+ T cells specific for antigen were expanded with viral peptide pools by the ViraFEST assay before sequencing. The culture ran for around nine days before CD4+ T cells were isolated. Participants were given two doses of BNT162b2 or mRNA-1273 vaccine. The healthy vaccine recipients, who had no prior SARS-CoV-2 infection, showed negative nucleocapsid antibodies. It was on days 3 and 7 that half the medium was replaced with IL-2 medium. Points on this clone: The antigen remains unidentified.

Trimming cost V 5 bases and J 5 bases; bases outside gene matches: 5. Per germline, CDR1 MNHEY and CDR2 SVGAGI. The CDR3 is 14 amino acids. This TCR was sampled from a human donor who received a COVID-19 vaccine. The sample in question was CD4+ T cells from PBMCs cultured with HCoV-NL63 spike peptides, obtained after COVID-19 vaccination. This chain joins TRBV6-5 and TRBJ2-5, with 10 bases lining up with TRBD1. CDR3 residues: CASSRTGGSETQYF. DNA for the CDR3: TGTGCCAGCAGTCGGACAGGGGGATCGGAGACCCAGTACTTC.